A single sample gave rise to the 24 T cell receptor beta chains below, sequenced in a study of T-cell reconstitution after alpha-beta-depleted transplantation in children. Unique molecular identifiers were used to barcode this TCRbeta library. Via MiXCR, TCRdb re-called the PCR reads, giving one row per CDR3 protein. The table lists over 550,000 distinct CDR3 sequences, approximately 10% of them singletons. Sequencing was performed on PBMCs from the stem cell graft donor, taken from the stem cell graft. The receptors come from a human donor who donated a stem cell graft to a child with acute myeloid leukemia.

This clonotype appeared a few times. One end of the junction varies from germline; a read error may be responsible. V and J are TRBV4-2 and TRBJ1-6; 12 bases align to TRBD1. The length of the CDR3 is 18 residues. CDR1 is LGHNA and CDR2 is YNFKEQ in the germline V gene. The CDR3 sequence: CASTQGTGGRLYNSPLHF. In nucleotides, the CDR3 is TGTGCCAGCACCCAAGGGACAGGGGGCCGATTATATAATTCACCCCTCCACTTT.

This clonotype was seen many times. The chain combines TRBV20-1 with TRBJ1-4; TRBD1 matches 10 bases. Germline V gives CDR1 DFQATT, CDR2 SNEGSKA (reference sequence). V was clipped by 3 bases and J by 7 bases; unmatched bases: 5. The CDR3 is made up of 14 amino acids. CDR3 residues: CSARRGQGTEKLFF. The CDR3 DNA reads TGCAGTGCTAGGAGGGGACAGGGGACTGAAAAACTGTTTTTT.

This clonotype has more than one count but fewer than ten. This sequence joins TRBV4-2 and TRBJ1-6; a weak D match, TRBD1 (5 bases). V lost 6 bases and J lost 10, with 16 bases in between. Germline assignment: CDR1 LGHNA and CDR2 YNFKEQ. The CDR3 contains 14 residues. CDR3 nucleotides: TGTGCCAGCAGGTCCAAGGACACGGGCTCACCCCTCCACTTT. This encodes CASRSKDTGSPLHF.

Written as DNA, the CDR3 is TGCGCCAGCAGCCCCCGCGGGGGGCAAGGCAATCAGCCCCAGCATTTT. Its translation is CASSPRGGQGNQPQHF. The rearrangement uses TRBV23-1 and TRBJ1-5; D perhaps matches TRBD1 (6 bases). TRBV23-1 is an ORF for which the function is uncertain. This CDR3 contains 16 residues. V was clipped by 6 bases and J by 2 bases, with 17 bases between them.

This CDR3 is CASSLNGQGGNQPQHF. The DNA for the CDR3 is TGTGCCAGCAGTTTAAACGGACAGGGCGGCAATCAGCCCCAGCATTTT. V is TRBV28 and J is TRBJ1-5, with 8 bases aligning to TRBD1. There are 16 residues in the CDR3. Unmatched junction bases numbered 5, after V lost 2 bases and J lost 2 bases. Germline values: CDR1 MDHEN, CDR2 SYDVKM.

This clonotype showed up just a few times. The chain is built from TRBV7-9 and TRBJ2-7; 9 bases map to TRBD1. The CDR3 has 14 amino acids. V shed 9 bases and J 3 bases; nucleotides not matched to a gene: 9. Germline values: CDR1 SEHNR, CDR2 FQNEAQ (reference sequence). The CDR3 spells CARPPDRGVYEQYF. The CDR3 DNA sequence: TGTGCCAGGCCCCCCGACAGGGGGGTCTACGAGCAGTACTTC. The entire variable domain, with the rest obtained from reference TRBV7-9 and TRBJ2-7, is as follows: DTGVSQNPRHKITKRGQNVTFRCDPISEHNRLYWYRQTLGQGPEFLTYFQNEAQLEKSRLLSDRFSAERPKGSFSTLEIQRTEQGDSAMYLCARPPDRGVYEQYFGPGTRLTVT.

The chain couples TRBV27 to TRBJ2-1, with 7 bases aligning to TRBD1. Germline V gene sequence: CDR1 MNHEY, CDR2 SMNVEV (reference sequence). The V and J ends lost 5 bases and 7 bases, in that order; junction bases with no gene match: 8. This CDR3 spans 14 amino acids. The CDR3 here is CASSDRTGFNEQFF. The DNA for the CDR3 is TGTGCCAGCAGTGACCGGACAGGTTTTAATGAGCAGTTCTTC.

In regard to this clonotype: This may arise from a read error, as a much more abundant clone is one base away. The V call is TRBV6-2 or TRBV6-3, the J call TRBJ2-7; D remains ambiguous. The germline V gene encodes CDR1 MNHEY and CDR2 SVGEGT. The CDR3 totals 10 residues. Trimming stripped 6 bases from V and 5 bases from J, with 5 bases between. CDR3 sequence reads: CASRLHEQYF. CDR3 in DNA: TGTGCCAGCAGACTCCACGAGCAGTACTTC.

This clonotype was seen a few times. Germline is not matched at one junction end, which may reflect a read error. The CDR3 DNA reads as TGTGCCAGCAGTGAAGTAATTGCTAGGCCCGGGTACAACGAGCAGTTCTTC. Translating it yields CASSEVIARPGYNEQFF. V and J are TRBV6-1 and TRBJ2-1; no definite D call. This CDR3 region has 17 residues. Germline assignment: CDR1 MNHNS and CDR2 SASEGT.

This clonotype was seen ten or more times. This chain joins TRBV20-1 and TRBJ2-2, with no clear D. Per germline, CDR1 DFQATT and CDR2 SNEGSKA (reference sequence). The CDR3 is 16 amino acids. With 6 bases removed from V and 0 bases from J, the gap between germline ends came to 17 bases. The DNA for the CDR3 is TGCAGTGCCTACTTCGGTAGGGTTACGAACACCGGGGAGCTGTTTTTT. Translation: CSAYFGRVTNTGELFF.

The chain joins TRBV5-5 to TRBJ2-3, with D perhaps matching TRBD1 (5 bases). V gave up 4 bases and J gave up 0 bases, with 9 bases separating them. Looked up from germline, CDR1 is SGHKS and CDR2 is YYEKEE (reference sequence). CDR3 size: 14 residues. This CDR3 reads CASSTAGSTDTQYF. In nucleotides, the CDR3 is TGTGCCAGCAGCACCGCAGGGAGCACAGATACGCAGTATTTT.

This clonotype was seen ten or more times. The V gene is TRBV7-3, the J gene TRBJ2-1; unclear D gene. Germline lookup yields CDR1 SGHTA and CDR2 FQGTGA. Trimming pared 2 bases from V and 2 bases from J, leaving 13 bases between. The CDR3 has 16 residues. CDR3: CASSLARQVPYNEQFF. Written as DNA, the CDR3 is TGTGCCAGCAGCTTAGCTAGGCAGGTCCCCTACAATGAGCAGTTCTTC.

This clonotype was seen at least ten times. This sequence joins TRBV5-1 and TRBJ2-7; 9 bases are shared with TRBD2. The CDR3 consists of 14 residues. CDR1 SGHRS and CDR2 YFSETQ come from the germline V gene. V trimming: 3 bases; J trimming: 2 bases; junction bases outside the gene matches: 3. The CDR3 DNA reads as TGCGCCAGCAGCTCAGGACTAGCGACCTACGAGCAGTACTTC. This codes for CASSSGLATYEQYF.

This clonotype was observed a few times. This sequence joins TRBV27 and TRBJ1-6; no clear D. The CDR3 has 15 residues. Germline V gene sequence: CDR1 MNHEY, CDR2 SMNVEV (reference sequence). Trimming shortened V by 3 bases and J by 9 bases, and 15 bases separated the two germline ends. In nucleotides, the CDR3 is TGTGCCAGCAGTTTGAGTCGGGCCGGAGGTTCACCCCTCCACTTT. It translates to CASSLSRAGGSPLHF.

This clonotype occurred a few times. The rearrangement uses TRBV18 and TRBJ2-7, with D tentatively TRBD1 or TRBD2 (6 bases each). The CDR3 totals 14 residues. The V end was cut by 1 base, the J end by 2 bases, with 9 bases between. Germline CDR1 reads KGHSH; CDR2 reads LQKENI. The CDR3, as DNA: TGTGCCAGCTCACCACGGGGGGCCCCCTACGAGCAGTACTTC. This encodes CASSPRGAPYEQYF. Full variable domain (remainder filled in from reference TRBV18 and TRBJ2-7): NAGVMQNPRHLVRRRGQEARLRCSPMKGHSHVYWYRQLPEEGLKFMVYLQKENIIDESGMPKERFSAEFPKEGPSILRIQQVVRGDSAAYFCASSPRGAPYEQYFGPGTRLTVT.

This clonotype was seen more than once but under ten times. In DNA, the CDR3 is TGTGCCAGCAGTTTGGGGGGAGCCGTTCCCGAGCAGTACTTC. This translates into CASSLGGAVPEQYF. This chain joins TRBV27 and TRBJ2-7; D is possibly TRBD2 (6 bases). Germline loops: CDR1 MNHEY, CDR2 SMNVEV (reference sequence). The V and J ends lost 3 bases and 6 bases respectively, with 15 bases between them. The CDR3 extends over 14 amino acids.

This chain uses TRBV9 with TRBJ1-2; no reliable D call. V was cut by 0 bases and J by 8 bases, with 14 bases left in between. The CDR3 has 14 amino acids. Germline CDR1 and CDR2: SGDLS and YYNGEE. The DNA of the CDR3 is TGTGCCAGCAGCGTAGACGAAGCTACGGGGGGCTACACCTTC. It specifies CASSVDEATGGYTF.

V and J are TRBV7-2 and TRBJ2-2; weak D call: TRBD2 (7 bases). CDR3 length: 15 amino acids. Trimming pared 6 bases from V and 6 bases from J, leaving 17 bases between. Germline CDR1 SGHTA, CDR2 FQGNSA. The DNA for the CDR3 is TGTGCCAGCAGTTCAGAGGGGGGGCTGGCCGGGGAGCTGTTTTTT. It yields the protein CASSSEGGLAGELFF.

DNA for the CDR3: TGCGCCAGCAGCCAAGATAGGGGCTACAGCTCCTACAATGAGCAGTTCTTC. The encoded protein is CASSQDRGYSSYNEQFF. The chain employs TRBV4-3 and TRBJ2-1, with a weak D call TRBD1 (5 bases). The CDR3 runs to 17 residues. V was cut by 0 bases and J by 0 bases, with 12 bases left in between. The germline CDR1 and CDR2 sequences are LGHNA and YSLEER.

The chain has TRBV28 and TRBJ1-1; 7 bases align to TRBD1. The CDR3 has 15 amino acids. V was clipped by 5 bases and J by 6 bases; unmatched bases: 12. Per germline, CDR1 MDHEN and CDR2 SYDVKM. The CDR3 loop is CASSLRKGAGAEAFF. As DNA, the CDR3 is TGTGCCAGCAGTCTACGGAAGGGGGCGGGGGCTGAAGCTTTCTTT.

The table lists this clonotype with a few counts. The chain combines TRBV5-1 with TRBJ2-2; D not certain. CDR1 is SGHRS, CDR2 YFSETQ, per germline. The CDR3 is 15 amino acids. V lost 7 bases to trimming and J lost 0 bases, with 13 bases between them. In nucleotides, the CDR3 is TGCGCCAGCGGTCGTGAGAACGCGAACACCGGGGAGCTGTTTTTT. The encoded protein is CASGRENANTGELFF.

V usage is TRBV3-1 and J usage is TRBJ2-1; 9 bases agree with TRBD2. CDR1 and CDR2 (germline): LGHDT, YNNKEL (reference sequence). The length of the CDR3 is 18 residues. The J segment lost 2 bases and the V segment lost 1 base, leaving 9 bases of the junction unmatched. CDR3 nucleotide sequence: TGTGCCAGCAGCCAAGGAGCCCTAGCGGGACGACCCTACAATGAGCAGTTCTTC. Translation: CASSQGALAGRPYNEQFF.

The chain combines TRBV7-9 with TRBJ2-4; tentative D call: TRBD1 (5 bases). Germline CDR1 is SEHNR and CDR2 is FQNEAQ (reference sequence). CDR3 length: 13 residues. Trimming took 2 bases from V and 9 from J, leaving 11 bases between them. CDR3 in amino acids: CASSLSQVGIQYF. The CDR3 bases are TGTGCCAGCAGCTTATCACAGGTTGGCATTCAGTACTTC.

This rearrangement joins TRBV18 to TRBJ2-3; TRBD2 matches at 9 bases. V gave up 8 bases and J gave up 4 bases; unmatched junction bases: 10. The CDR3 totals 15 residues. From germline, CDR1 is KGHSH and CDR2 LQKENI. CDR3 amino acids: CASAMMREGADTQYF. The CDR3 nucleotides are TGTGCCAGCGCCATGATGCGGGAGGGGGCAGATACGCAGTATTTT. The full variable domain, in which reference TRBV18 and TRBJ2-3 provide the parts outside the CDR3, is NAGVMQNPRHLVRRRGQEARLRCSPMKGHSHVYWYRQLPEEGLKFMVYLQKENIIDESGMPKERFSAEFPKEGPSILRIQQVVRGDSAAYFCASAMMREGADTQYFGPGTRLTVL.